This T cell receptor (beta chain) was captured in a study of Ad26.COV2.S vaccination and SARS-CoV-2 variants. Study at large: Into the muscle, Ad26.COV2.S was dosed once or twice, 56 days apart.

In the case of this clone: Its antigen is as yet unknown.

Germline CDR1 and CDR2: SGHVS and FNYEAQ. V was clipped by 3 bases and J by 6 bases; unmatched bases: 10. The CDR3 loop spans 15 amino acids. Study results and limitations: Across vaccine and placebo recipients, the breadth of non-spike TCRs was similar.

Stated treatment: roughly 20 received Ad26.COV2.S at low or high dose, single or two shots; about 5 received placebo; per-sample allocation not given. Collection of samples fell on day 63 after the first vaccine or placebo injection. In Boston, an adult donor aged 18-55 years took part. Participants' vaccine, an Ad26 vector, delivered Wuhan-strain SARS-CoV-2 spike. Repertoires were generated with immunoSEQ multiplex PCR, while TCRdb's copy carries only in-frame clones and drops some. Counted here are hundreds of thousands of clones, 90% occurring once; the ten biggest clones make up more than 9%. The chain uses TRBV7-6 and TRBJ2-7, with 8 nucleotides matching TRBD2. This receptor was identified in a person aged 18-65 years who received the Ad26.COV2.S COVID-19 vaccine or a placebo. Sequenced material: peripheral blood, taken in a trial of Ad26.COV2.S vaccine versus placebo. The DNA for the CDR3 is TGTGCCAGCAGCTTGGCCCCTGGGACTAGTACCGAGCAGTACTTC. Translated: CASSLAPGTSTEQYF.